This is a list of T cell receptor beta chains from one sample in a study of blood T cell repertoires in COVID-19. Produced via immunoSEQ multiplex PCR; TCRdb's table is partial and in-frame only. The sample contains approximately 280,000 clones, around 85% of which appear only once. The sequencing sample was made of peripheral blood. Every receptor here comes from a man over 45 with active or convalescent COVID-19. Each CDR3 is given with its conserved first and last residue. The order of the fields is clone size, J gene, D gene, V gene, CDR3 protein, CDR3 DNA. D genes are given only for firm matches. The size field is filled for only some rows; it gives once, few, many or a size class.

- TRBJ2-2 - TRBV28 CASSFRLANTGELFF TGTGCCAGCAGTTTTAGGCTAGCGAACACCGGGGAGCTGTTTTTT
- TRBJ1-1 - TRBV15 CATRSGENTEAFF TGTGCCACCAGGTCGGGGGAGAACACTGAAGCTTTCTTT
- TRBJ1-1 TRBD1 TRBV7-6 CASSLEDRGRTEAFF TGTGCCAGCAGCTTAGAGGACAGGGGCCGCACTGAAGCTTTCTTT
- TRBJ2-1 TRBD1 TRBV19 CASSRTQGVSYNEQFF TGTGCCAGTAGTAGGACACAGGGGGTTTCCTACAATGAGCAGTTCTTC
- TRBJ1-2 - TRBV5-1 CASSLDLYPNYGYTF TGCGCCAGCAGCTTGGACCTCTATCCTAACTATGGCTACACCTTC
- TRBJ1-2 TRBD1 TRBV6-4 CASSQGDGYTF TGTGCCAGCAGCCAGGGGGATGGCTACACCTTC
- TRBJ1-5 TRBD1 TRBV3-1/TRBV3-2 CASSQAGTGNPYQPQHF TGTGCCAGCAGCCAAGCCGGGACAGGGAATCCCTATCAGCCCCAGCATTTT
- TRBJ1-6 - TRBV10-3 CAITQGLSSPLHF TGTGCCATCACCCAGGGGTTAAGTTCACCCCTCCACTTT
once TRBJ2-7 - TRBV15 CATSRAPNEQYF TGTGCCACCAGCAGAGCCCCCAACGAGCAGTACTTC
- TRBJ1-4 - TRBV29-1 CSAQGFAGEKLFF TGCAGCGCGCAGGGGTTCGCGGGTGAAAAACTGTTTTTT
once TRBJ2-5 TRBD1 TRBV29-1 CSVHKGAPETQYF TGCAGCGTCCATAAGGGGGCGCCTGAGACCCAGTACTTC
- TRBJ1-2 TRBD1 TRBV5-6 CASSPGTGEANYGYTF TGTGCCAGCAGCCCCGGGACAGGGGAGGCTAACTATGGCTACACCTTC
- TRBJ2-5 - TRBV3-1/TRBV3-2 CASSHRTEGRGETQYF TGTGCCAGCAGCCACAGGACTGAGGGGCGGGGCGAGACCCAGTACTTC
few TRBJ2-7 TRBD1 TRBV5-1 CASSLGQGATYEQYF TGCGCCAGCAGCTTGGGACAGGGCGCTACCTACGAGCAGTACTTC
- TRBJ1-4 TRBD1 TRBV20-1 CSASVQGVTNEKLFF TGCAGTGCTAGTGTTCAGGGGGTAACTAATGAAAAACTGTTTTTT
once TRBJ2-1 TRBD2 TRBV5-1 CASSSTGILAGYGNEQFF TGCGCCAGCAGCTCCACCGGCATACTAGCGGGATATGGGAATGAGCAGTTCTTC
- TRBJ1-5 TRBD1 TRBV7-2 CASSLDQGAQQPQHF TGTGCCAGCAGCTTAGACCAGGGGGCACAGCAGCCCCAGCATTTT
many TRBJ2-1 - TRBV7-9 CASSPRQTTYNEQFF TGTGCCAGCAGCCCTCGACAGACAACCTACAATGAGCAGTTCTTC
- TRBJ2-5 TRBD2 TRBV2 CASRINSGSGWETQYF TGTGCCAGCAGGATAAATAGCGGGAGCGGGTGGGAGACCCAGTACTTC
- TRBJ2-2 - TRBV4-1 CASSQDMEGRTGELFF TGCGCCAGCAGCCAAGATATGGAGGGGCGAACCGGGGAGCTGTTTTTT
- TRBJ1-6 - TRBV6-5 CASSYDRRNNSPLHF TGTGCCAGCAGTTACGACAGGAGAAATAATTCACCCCTCCACTTT
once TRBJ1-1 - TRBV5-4 CASSLGRTEAFF TGTGCCAGCAGCTTGGGCAGGACTGAAGCTTTCTTT
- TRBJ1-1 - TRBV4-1 CASSHLRLTGTRNTEAFF TGCGCCAGCAGCCATCTCCGATTAACCGGGACAAGGAACACTGAAGCTTTCTTT
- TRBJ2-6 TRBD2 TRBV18 CASSPRTSLNSGANVLTF TGTGCCAGCTCACCCCGGACTAGTCTAAACTCTGGGGCCAACGTCCTGACTTTC
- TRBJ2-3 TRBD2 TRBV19 CASTLAGTGADTQYF TGTGCCAGTACACTAGCGGGAACAGGGGCAGATACGCAGTATTTT
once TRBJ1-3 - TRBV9 CASSLRGTGNTIYF TGTGCCAGCAGCCTCAGGGGTACTGGAAACACCATATATTTT
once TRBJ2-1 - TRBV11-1 CASSLMTNQGEQFF TGTGCCAGCAGCCTGATGACCAATCAGGGTGAGCAGTTCTTC
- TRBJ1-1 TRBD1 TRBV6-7 CASSFRDSEAFF TGTGCCAGCAGTTTCCGGGACAGTGAAGCTTTCTTT
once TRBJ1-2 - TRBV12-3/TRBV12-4 CASTTGHTYGYTF TGTGCCAGCACCACGGGACACACGTATGGCTACACCTTC
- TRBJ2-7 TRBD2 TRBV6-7 CASALAGVESYEQYF TGTGCCAGCGCTCTCGCGGGAGTTGAATCCTACGAGCAGTACTTC
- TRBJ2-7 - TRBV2 CASTRQGRDEQYF TGTGCCAGCACTCGACAGGGGAGGGACGAGCAGTACTTC
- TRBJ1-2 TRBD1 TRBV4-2 CASSQAGQADNYGYTF TGTGCCAGCAGCCAAGCTGGACAGGCGGATAACTATGGCTACACCTTC
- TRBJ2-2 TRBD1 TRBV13 CASSLSTGALVTGELFF TGTGCCAGCAGCTTGAGTACAGGGGCATTGGTGACCGGGGAGCTGTTTTTT
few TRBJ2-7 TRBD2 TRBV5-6 CASSFSRTSGKWVYEQYF TGTGCCAGCAGCTTCTCGCGGACTAGCGGCAAATGGGTGTACGAGCAGTACTTC
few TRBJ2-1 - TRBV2 CASSESIARAGRNNEQFF TGTGCCAGCAGTGAATCTATTGCTCGGGCGGGACGAAACAATGAGCAGTTCTTC
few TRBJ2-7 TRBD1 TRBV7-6 CASSLEGQTYEQYF TGTGCCAGCAGCTTAGAGGGACAGACCTACGAGCAGTACTTC
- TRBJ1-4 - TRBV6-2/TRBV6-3 CASSFRGLKEKLFF TGTGCCAGCAGTTTCAGGGGCTTGAAGGAAAAACTGTTTTTT
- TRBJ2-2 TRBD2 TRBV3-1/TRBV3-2 CASSPPLIAGSGELFF TGTGCCAGCAGCCCCCCTCTGATAGCGGGATCCGGGGAGCTGTTTTTT
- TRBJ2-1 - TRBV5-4 CASSLGVSNEQFF TGTGCCAGCAGCTTGGGAGTGTCCAATGAGCAGTTCTTC
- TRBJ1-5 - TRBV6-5 CASSYSPRGQPQHF TGTGCCAGCAGTTACAGCCCGCGGGGGCAGCCCCAGCATTTT
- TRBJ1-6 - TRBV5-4 CASSLDRSSGSPLHF TGTGCCAGCAGCTTGGACAGATCCAGTGGTTCACCCCTCCACTTT
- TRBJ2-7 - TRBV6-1 CASSEFRFEQYF TGTGCCAGCAGTGAATTTCGGTTTGAGCAGTACTTC
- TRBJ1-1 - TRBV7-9 CASSPQGNTEAFF TGTGCCAGCAGCCCCCAGGGGAACACTGAAGCTTTCTTT
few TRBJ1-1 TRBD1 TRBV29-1 CSVGQGMTEAFF TGCAGCGTTGGACAGGGTATGACTGAAGCTTTCTTT
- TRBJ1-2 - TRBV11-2 CASSSEFTVGALDGYTF TGTGCCAGCAGCTCTGAGTTTACCGTGGGGGCCCTGGATGGCTACACCTTC
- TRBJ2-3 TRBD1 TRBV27 CASSLPPRDRPTDTQYF TGTGCCAGCAGTTTACCACCCCGGGACAGGCCCACAGATACGCAGTATTTT
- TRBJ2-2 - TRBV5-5 CASSLGGNTGELFF TGTGCCAGCAGCTTGGGAGGGAACACCGGGGAGCTGTTTTTT
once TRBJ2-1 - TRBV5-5 CASSLGQGGYNEQFF TGTGCCAGCAGCTTGGGGCAGGGGGGATACAATGAGCAGTTCTTC
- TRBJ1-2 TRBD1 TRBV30 CAWSGTGTAGGYTF TGTGCCTGGAGTGGGACCGGGACAGCGGGTGGCTACACCTTC
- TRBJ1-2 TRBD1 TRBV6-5 CASSPDRDYGYTF TGTGCCAGCAGTCCAGACAGGGACTATGGCTACACCTTC
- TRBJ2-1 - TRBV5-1 CASSFSSGNYNEQFF TGCGCCAGCAGCTTCTCGAGCGGAAATTACAATGAGCAGTTCTTC
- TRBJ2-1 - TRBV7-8 CASSFAGLSDNEQFF TGTGCCAGCAGCTTTGCTGGACTGAGCGACAATGAGCAGTTCTTC
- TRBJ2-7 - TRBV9 CASSVDEGVSYEQYF TGTGCCAGCAGCGTAGATGAGGGGGTGTCCTACGAGCAGTACTTC